This T cell receptor beta chain was retrieved from a study of T cells after yellow fever vaccination. General study points: Contaminating bulk clonotypes could be abundant in FACS-sorted repertoires. Post-booster repertoires contained most primary-vaccination clones again (roughly 97% CD4, 85% to 90% CD8). The secondary response was weaker but peaked faster, day 5 versus 15. Although most clonotypes did not, a small share appeared in both CD4 and CD8 compartments.

Using its own MiXCR run on the 5' RACE reads, TCRdb lists one record per CDR3 protein. The data contain 450,000 to 600,000 distinct CDR3 sequences, about 17% of them seen just once; the ten biggest clones take up roughly a sixth. This clonotype was detected a few times. Its specificity is unknown. This clonotype originated in a man younger than 35 who received the YFV17D yellow fever vaccine. The material sequenced was PBMCs, taken 5 to 6 days after the first yellow fever vaccination.

The CDR3 DNA follows: TGTGCCAGCAGCCAAGAGTGGGTCGGGTCTTCGGCCACCGGGGAGCTGTTTTTT. Translated, it gives CASSQEWVGSSATGELFF. The V call is TRBV4-2, the J call TRBJ2-2, with D unresolved. Germline loops: CDR1 LGHNA, CDR2 YNFKEQ. The CDR3 is 18 residues long. The V gene lost 0 bases and the J gene lost 4 bases, with 18 bases spanning the gap.